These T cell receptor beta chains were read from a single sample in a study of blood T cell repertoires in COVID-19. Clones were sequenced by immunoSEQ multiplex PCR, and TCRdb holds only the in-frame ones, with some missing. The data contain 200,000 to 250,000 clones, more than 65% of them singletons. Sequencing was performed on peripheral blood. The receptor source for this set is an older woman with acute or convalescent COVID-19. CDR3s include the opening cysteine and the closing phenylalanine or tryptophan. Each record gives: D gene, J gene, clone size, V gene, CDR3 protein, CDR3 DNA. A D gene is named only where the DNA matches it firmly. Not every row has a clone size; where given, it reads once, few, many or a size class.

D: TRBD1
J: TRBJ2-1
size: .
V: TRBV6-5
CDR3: CASRSGTGVNEQFF
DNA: TGTGCCAGCAGGTCCGGGACAGGGGTTAATGAGCAGTTCTTC

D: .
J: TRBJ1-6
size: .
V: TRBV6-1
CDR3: CASSEIGANSPLHF
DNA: TGTGCCAGCAGTGAAATAGGGGCTAATTCACCCCTCCACTTT

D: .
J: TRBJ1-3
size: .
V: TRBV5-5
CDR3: CASSLVKGLGNTIYF
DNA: TGTGCCAGCAGCTTGGTGAAGGGGCTCGGAAACACCATATATTTT

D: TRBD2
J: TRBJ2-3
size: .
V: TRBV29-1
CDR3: CSVKGAGGPGDTQYF
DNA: TGCAGCGTTAAAGGAGCGGGGGGCCCGGGAGATACGCAGTATTTT

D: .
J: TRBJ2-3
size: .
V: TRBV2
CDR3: CASSGYLRDTQYF
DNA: TGTGCCAGCAGTGGCTATCTAAGAGATACGCAGTATTTT

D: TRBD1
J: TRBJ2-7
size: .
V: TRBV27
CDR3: CASSPGQARVQYF
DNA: TGTGCCAGCAGTCCGGGACAGGCCCGGGTGCAGTACTTC

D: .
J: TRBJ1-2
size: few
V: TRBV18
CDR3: CASSPLGDYGYTF
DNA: TGTGCCAGCTCACCACTGGGAGACTATGGCTACACCTTC

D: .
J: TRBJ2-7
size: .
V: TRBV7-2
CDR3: CASSHPTGEQYF
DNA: TGTGCCAGCAGCCACCCCACCGGCGAGCAGTACTTC

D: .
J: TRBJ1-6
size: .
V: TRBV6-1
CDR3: CASSEVLLNVRTFHPPLHF
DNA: TGTGCCAGCAGTGAAGTTCTTCTGAATGTCCGGACTTTTCACCCACCCCTCCACTTT

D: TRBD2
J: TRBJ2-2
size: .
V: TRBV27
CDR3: CASSHRLAGGSTGELFF
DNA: TGTGCCAGCAGTCATCGACTAGCGGGGGGAAGTACCGGGGAGCTGTTTTTT

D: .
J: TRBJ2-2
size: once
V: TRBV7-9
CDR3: CASSSDRTRTGELFF
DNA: TGTGCCAGCAGCTCAGACAGAACCAGGACCGGGGAGCTGTTTTTT

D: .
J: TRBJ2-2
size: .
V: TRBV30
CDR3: CAWSRTPTGELFF
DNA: TGTGCCTGGAGTCGAACACCCACCGGGGAGCTGTTTTTT

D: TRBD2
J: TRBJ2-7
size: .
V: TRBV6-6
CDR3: CASRAGGPYEQYF
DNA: TGTGCCAGCCGGGCGGGGGGGCCTTACGAGCAGTACTTC

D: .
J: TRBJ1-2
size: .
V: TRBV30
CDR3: CAWSPEQGYGYTF
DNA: TGTGCCTGGAGTCCGGAGCAGGGGTATGGCTACACCTTC

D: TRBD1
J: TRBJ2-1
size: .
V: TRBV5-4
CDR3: CASSHPDRGHEFF
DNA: TGTGCCAGCAGCCACCCGGACAGGGGGCACGAGTTCTTC